A selection of T cell receptor beta chains follows, all from one sample in a study of shared clonotypes between healthy human individuals. Sequencing used immunoSEQ multiplex PCR; TCRdb keeps in-frame clones, though not all of them. The table includes around 2.5 million clones, roughly 93% detected once. Sequencing was done on a sample of naive CD4+ T cells from PBMCs. The receptor source for this set is a man aged 18 to 29 in good health. Some clones in this sample may be carry-over from other donors' samples. Each CDR3 is given with its conserved first and last residue. Fields, in order: CDR3 protein, CDR3 DNA, V gene, clone size, J gene, D gene. A D gene is named only where the DNA matches it firmly. For some rows the clone size is stated as once, few or many, or as a class when expanded; others skip it.

cdr3_aa: CASNQGPGPQETQYF; cdr3_nt: TGTGCCAGTAATCAGGGACCAGGCCCCCAAGAGACCCAGTACTTC; v_call: TRBV19; clone_size: NA; j_call: TRBJ2-5; d_call: NA
cdr3_aa: CASSKAPLCRGNTEAFF; cdr3_nt: TGTGCCAGCAGCAAAGCCCCTCTCTGTCGAGGGAACACTGAAGCTTTCTTT; v_call: TRBV21-1; clone_size: NA; j_call: TRBJ1-1; d_call: NA
cdr3_aa: CASSLPRVSGSYNEQFF; cdr3_nt: TGTGCCAGCAGTTTACCACGGGTTAGCGGATCCTACAATGAGCAGTTCTTC; v_call: TRBV28; clone_size: NA; j_call: TRBJ2-1; d_call: NA
cdr3_aa: CASSVEGAGELFF; cdr3_nt: TGTGCCAGCAGCGTAGAGGGTGCCGGGGAGCTGTTTTTT; v_call: TRBV9; clone_size: NA; j_call: TRBJ2-2; d_call: NA
cdr3_aa: CASSLYRGGFTDTQYF; cdr3_nt: TGTGCCAGCAGCTTATACAGGGGGGGATTCACAGATACGCAGTATTTT; v_call: TRBV7-3; clone_size: NA; j_call: TRBJ2-3; d_call: NA
cdr3_aa: CASSVLAGEGEQYF; cdr3_nt: TGTGCCAGCAGCGTATTAGCGGGAGAGGGGGAGCAGTACTTC; v_call: TRBV9; clone_size: NA; j_call: TRBJ2-7; d_call: TRBD2
cdr3_aa: CAISEVLYGYTF; cdr3_nt: TGTGCCATCAGTGAGGTTCTTTATGGCTACACCTTC; v_call: TRBV10-3; clone_size: few; j_call: TRBJ1-2; d_call: NA
cdr3_aa: CASSVAPQTREQYF; cdr3_nt: TGTGCCAGCAGCGTAGCGCCCCAGACGCGGGAGCAGTACTTC; v_call: TRBV9; clone_size: NA; j_call: TRBJ2-7; d_call: NA
cdr3_aa: CASSLDRGPYNEQFF; cdr3_nt: TGTGCCAGCAGCTTAGACAGGGGGCCCTACAATGAGCAGTTCTTC; v_call: TRBV11-2; clone_size: NA; j_call: TRBJ2-1; d_call: TRBD1
cdr3_aa: CASSPHADTQYF; cdr3_nt: TGTGCCAGCAGTCCGCACGCAGATACGCAGTATTTT; v_call: TRBV28; clone_size: NA; j_call: TRBJ2-3; d_call: NA
cdr3_aa: CASSLGQSYGYTF; cdr3_nt: TGTGCCAGCAGCCTAGGACAGAGCTATGGCTACACCTTC; v_call: TRBV14; clone_size: NA; j_call: TRBJ1-2; d_call: NA
cdr3_aa: CASSSPGSNTEAFF; cdr3_nt: TGTGCCAGCAGTTCCCCGGGGTCGAACACTGAAGCTTTCTTT; v_call: TRBV28; clone_size: NA; j_call: TRBJ1-1; d_call: NA
cdr3_aa: CASSLQVYNEQFF; cdr3_nt: TGCGCCAGCAGCTTACAGGTATACAATGAGCAGTTCTTC; v_call: TRBV5-1; clone_size: NA; j_call: TRBJ2-1; d_call: NA
cdr3_aa: CASSLTGAYEQYF; cdr3_nt: TGTGCCAGCAGTTTAACAGGGGCCTACGAGCAGTACTTC; v_call: TRBV28; clone_size: few; j_call: TRBJ2-7; d_call: TRBD1
cdr3_aa: CASSYSSAYPYEQYF; cdr3_nt: TGTGCCAGCAGTTACTCGTCTGCATACCCCTACGAGCAGTACTTC; v_call: TRBV6-5; clone_size: NA; j_call: TRBJ2-7; d_call: NA
cdr3_aa: CASSRKTGTREKLFF; cdr3_nt: TGTGCCAGCAGTCGAAAGACAGGGACCCGCGAAAAACTGTTTTTT; v_call: TRBV27; clone_size: NA; j_call: TRBJ1-4; d_call: TRBD1
cdr3_aa: CASSEYSGGRNTEAFF; cdr3_nt: TGTGCCAGCAGTGAATACTCAGGGGGCCGGAACACTGAAGCTTTCTTT; v_call: TRBV25-1; clone_size: NA; j_call: TRBJ1-1; d_call: TRBD1
cdr3_aa: CASSQSLAASYEQYF; cdr3_nt: TGCGCCAGCAGCCAATCACTAGCGGCCTCCTACGAGCAGTACTTC; v_call: TRBV4-1; clone_size: NA; j_call: TRBJ2-7; d_call: TRBD2
cdr3_aa: CASSHGDRENQPQHF; cdr3_nt: TGCGCCAGCAGCCATGGCGACAGAGAGAATCAGCCCCAGCATTTT; v_call: TRBV5-1; clone_size: NA; j_call: TRBJ1-5; d_call: NA
cdr3_aa: CASSQDNPGQETQYF; cdr3_nt: TGCGCCAGCAGCCAAGATAACCCAGGTCAAGAGACCCAGTACTTC; v_call: TRBV4-1; clone_size: NA; j_call: TRBJ2-5; d_call: NA
cdr3_aa: CASSAGLAAFDEQFF; cdr3_nt: TGTGCCAGCAGCGCGGGACTAGCGGCCTTTGATGAGCAGTTCTTC; v_call: TRBV9; clone_size: once; j_call: TRBJ2-1; d_call: TRBD2
cdr3_aa: CASEVASGSPYNEQFF; cdr3_nt: TGTGCCTCCGAAGTTGCTAGCGGGAGCCCCTACAATGAGCAGTTCTTC; v_call: TRBV7-9; clone_size: NA; j_call: TRBJ2-1; d_call: TRBD2
cdr3_aa: CAWSRLGRNFYNEQFF; cdr3_nt: TGTGCCTGGAGCCGCTTGGGGCGGAACTTTTACAATGAGCAGTTCTTC; v_call: TRBV30; clone_size: NA; j_call: TRBJ2-1; d_call: NA
cdr3_aa: CASGDYSNQPQHF; cdr3_nt: TGTGCCAGCGGGGACTATAGCAATCAGCCCCAGCATTTT; v_call: TRBV6-1; clone_size: NA; j_call: TRBJ1-5; d_call: NA
cdr3_aa: CASGSSRRRVKTIYF; cdr3_nt: TGTGCCAGCGGATCCTCCCGGCGAAGGGTTAAAACCATATATTTT; v_call: TRBV6-5; clone_size: NA; j_call: TRBJ1-3; d_call: NA
cdr3_aa: CATSRSVGQTEAFF; cdr3_nt: TGTGCCACCAGCAGGTCAGTGGGGCAAACTGAAGCTTTCTTT; v_call: TRBV15; clone_size: NA; j_call: TRBJ1-1; d_call: NA
cdr3_aa: CASSLGQMNTEAFF; cdr3_nt: TGCGCCAGCAGCTTGGGACAAATGAACACTGAAGCTTTCTTT; v_call: TRBV5-1; clone_size: NA; j_call: TRBJ1-1; d_call: NA
cdr3_aa: CASSPLGAQGHGYTF; cdr3_nt: TGCGCCAGCAGCCCACTGGGGGCGCAGGGTCACGGCTACACCTTC; v_call: TRBV4-3; clone_size: NA; j_call: TRBJ1-2; d_call: NA
cdr3_aa: CAWTAGGIPYF; cdr3_nt: TGTGCCTGGACAGCTGGGGGGATTCCGTACTTC; v_call: TRBV30; clone_size: once; j_call: TRBJ2-7; d_call: NA
cdr3_aa: CASSLGVSYGYTF; cdr3_nt: TGTGCCAGCAGTTTAGGGGTTAGCTATGGCTACACCTTC; v_call: TRBV28; clone_size: NA; j_call: TRBJ1-2; d_call: NA
cdr3_aa: CASSLTIDRASAGGYTF; cdr3_nt: TGTGCCAGCAGCTTGACGATCGACAGGGCCTCCGCGGGTGGCTACACCTTC; v_call: TRBV5-5; clone_size: NA; j_call: TRBJ1-2; d_call: TRBD1
cdr3_aa: CARTSYRNLTYEQYF; cdr3_nt: TGCGCCAGGACCTCCTACAGGAACCTAACCTACGAGCAGTACTTC; v_call: TRBV5-1; clone_size: NA; j_call: TRBJ2-7; d_call: NA
cdr3_aa: CASSVRTSRIGEQYF; cdr3_nt: TGTGCCAGCAGTGTTCGGACTAGTAGAATCGGCGAGCAGTACTTC; v_call: TRBV6-1; clone_size: once; j_call: TRBJ2-7; d_call: TRBD2
cdr3_aa: CASSPDASSGNTIYF; cdr3_nt: TGCGCCAGCAGCCCGGACGCGAGCTCTGGAAACACCATATATTTT; v_call: TRBV5-1; clone_size: NA; j_call: TRBJ1-3; d_call: NA
cdr3_aa: CAGGDSGANVLTF; cdr3_nt: TGTGCCGGGGGGGACTCTGGGGCCAACGTCCTGACTTTC; v_call: TRBV7-7; clone_size: NA; j_call: TRBJ2-6; d_call: TRBD2
cdr3_aa: CASSRLRQVRSGNTIYF; cdr3_nt: TGTGCCAGCAGCAGGCTTAGACAGGTCCGCTCTGGAAACACCATATATTTT; v_call: TRBV21-1; clone_size: once; j_call: TRBJ1-3; d_call: NA
cdr3_aa: CASSLRGQGPTEAFF; cdr3_nt: TGTGCCAGCAGCTTGAGGGGGCAGGGGCCGACTGAAGCTTTCTTT; v_call: TRBV5-8; clone_size: NA; j_call: TRBJ1-1; d_call: TRBD1
cdr3_aa: CASSLGGLVGEKLFF; cdr3_nt: TGTGCCAGCAGCTTAGGGGGTTTAGTCGGAGAAAAACTGTTTTTT; v_call: TRBV7-9; clone_size: NA; j_call: TRBJ1-4; d_call: NA
cdr3_aa: CASSRTGNYGYTF; cdr3_nt: TGTGCCAGCAGCCGTACAGGGAACTATGGCTACACCTTC; v_call: TRBV5-4; clone_size: NA; j_call: TRBJ1-2; d_call: NA
cdr3_aa: CASSEPGWGGYTF; cdr3_nt: TGTGCCAGCAGTGAGCCTGGGTGGGGCGGCTACACCTTC; v_call: TRBV25-1; clone_size: NA; j_call: TRBJ1-2; d_call: NA